The 10 T cell receptor beta chains reported below all come from one sample, sequenced in a study of T-cell reconstitution after alpha-beta-depleted transplantation in children. Preparation of the TCRbeta library was carried out with unique molecular identifiers. TCRdb called the PCR reads again in MiXCR, with one record for every CDR3 protein. In the table there are approximately 130,000 distinct CDR3 sequences, approximately 8.7% of which are singletons. The sequences come from PBMCs, mostly from graft donor cells, collected 180 days after TCRalphabeta/CD19-depleted stem cell transplant. The source is a girl less than two years old who had a stem cell transplant for combined immunodeficiency, so the T cells may come from the graft donor.

Only a few counts were recorded for this clonotype. The chain couples TRBV5-1 to TRBJ2-5; D is unresolved. Germline CDR1 and CDR2: SGHRS and YFSETQ. The CDR3 sequence is 13 residues long. Trimming stripped 0 bases from V and 3 bases from J, with 6 bases between. DNA of the CDR3: TGCGCCAGCAGCTTGGGGCTGGAAGAGACCCAGTACTTC. Amino acids: CASSLGLEETQYF.

The sample holds many counts of this clonotype. The chain recombines TRBV20-1 with TRBJ2-1, with D maybe TRBD2 (5 bases). The CDR3 is made up of 14 amino acids. Germline-derived CDR1 and CDR2 are DFQATT and SNEGSKA (reference sequence). V gave up 1 base and J gave up 9 bases, with 16 bases separating them. This CDR3 is CSARGGYAWGEQFF. CDR3 coding DNA: TGCAGTGCTAGAGGAGGGTATGCTTGGGGTGAGCAGTTCTTC.

This chain joins TRBV25-1 and TRBJ2-1, with D maybe TRBD2 (7 bases). CDR3 length: 14 residues. The V and J ends lost 6 bases and 7 bases respectively, with 16 bases between them. Per the germline V gene, CDR1 is MGHDK and CDR2 is SYGVNS. The DNA of the CDR3 is TGTGCCAGCAGCCGTACAGGGAGGGTAAATGAGCAGTTCTTC. This translates into CASSRTGRVNEQFF. Full variable domain (outside the CDR3, taken from reference TRBV25-1 and TRBJ2-1): EADIYQTPRYLVIGTGKKITLECSQTMGHDKMYWYQQDPGMELHLIHYSYGVNSTEKGDLSSESTVSRIRTEHFPLTLESARPSHTSQYLCASSRTGRVNEQFFGPGTRLTVL.

The table lists this clonotype with many counts. V and J are TRBV20-1 and TRBJ1-2, with D maybe TRBD1 (5 bases). Per the germline V gene, CDR1 is DFQATT and CDR2 is SNEGSKA (reference sequence). The CDR3 has 12 residues. Trimming removed 8 bases from V and 2 bases from J, with 12 bases in between. CDR3 region: CSRDRQNYGYTF. The CDR3 bases are TGCAGTCGAGACAGACAGAACTATGGCTACACCTTC.

This chain links TRBV12-3 or TRBV12-4 with TRBJ2-5; D may be TRBD1 or TRBD2 (5 bases each). The V end lost 2 bases, the J end lost 4 bases, and 11 bases lay between the germline ends. The length of the CDR3 is 14 residues. Here the CDR3 DNA reads TGTGCCAGCAGTTTATGGGGGACGGGAGAGACCCAGTACTTC. It specifies CASSLWGTGETQYF.

This clonotype was detected ten times or more. The V call is TRBV15, the J call TRBJ2-1; 9 nucleotides match TRBD2. The CDR3 totals 15 residues. V lost 3 bases to trimming and J lost 4 bases; unmatched junction nucleotides: 4. Germline loops: CDR1 LNHNV, CDR2 YYDKDF (reference sequence). CDR3 nucleotides: TGTGCCACCAGCAGGCGGGCGGGAGGGTACAATGAGCAGTTCTTC. As protein: CATSRRAGGYNEQFF.

This chain connects TRBV25-1 to TRBJ2-7; D may be TRBD1 (6 bases). The CDR3 contains 15 residues. The V end lost 2 bases, the J end lost 3 bases, and 14 bases lay between the germline ends. Per germline, CDR1 MGHDK and CDR2 SYGVNS. CDR3 sequence: CASSEGLGRGYEQYF. CDR3 DNA sequence: TGTGCCAGCAGTGAAGGGCTGGGCAGGGGCTACGAGCAGTACTTC.

This clonotype was found a few times. The chain uses TRBV20-1 and TRBJ1-5; weak D call: TRBD1 (5 bases). V was pared by 3 bases and J by 2 bases, with 17 bases between. Germline CDR1 and CDR2: DFQATT and SNEGSKA (reference sequence). CDR3 length: 16 residues. The CDR3 region is CSASFNGGYGNQPQHF. The CDR3 region has the DNA TGCAGTGCTAGCTTCAACGGGGGGTATGGCAATCAGCCCCAGCATTTT.

The chain links TRBV11-2 to TRBJ2-2; D not resolved. The CDR3 loop spans 16 amino acids. Germline V gives CDR1 SGHAT, CDR2 FQNNGV. V lost 5 bases and J 3 bases, leaving 16 bases between the germline ends. CDR3 in amino acids: CASSPRLGADTGELFF. The CDR3 DNA is TGTGCCAGCAGCCCCAGGCTGGGTGCGGACACCGGGGAGCTGTTTTTT.

This clonotype came up a few times. The chain recombines TRBV12-3 or TRBV12-4 with TRBJ2-1, with 10 bases lining up with TRBD2. The V segment lost 3 bases and the J segment 7 bases; nucleotides outside the gene matches: 6. The CDR3 loop spans 15 amino acids. The CDR3 reads CASSFSSGSPNEQFF. In nucleotides, the CDR3 is TGTGCCAGCAGTTTCTCTAGCGGGAGTCCGAATGAGCAGTTCTTC.